This TCR beta chain was observed in a study of T cell responses to AZD1222 COVID-19 vaccine. General observations from the study: Baseline seropositivity occurred in only 5 to 7 AZD1222 recipients. Clonal diversity may have been underestimated, and the donors were mostly white British, with more females than males. Spike-wide vaccine-associated CD4 TCRs dominated at 160-218 and 743-854.

Comments on this clone: Its target is unknown.

Clones were read by immunoSEQ multiplex PCR, and TCRdb kept only the in-frame ones, dropping some. The sample includes approximately 180,000 clones, less than 90% of them seen just once. Looked up from germline, CDR1 is SGHRS and CDR2 is YFSETQ. This CDR3 is 17 amino acids long. V lost 4 bases, J lost 2 bases, and 20 bases lay in between. Sequences were derived from peripheral blood, sampled on day 0 of AZD1222 vaccination. V is TRBV5-1 and J is TRBJ2-3, with D perhaps matching TRBD1 or TRBD2 (5 bases each). The sequence came from an adult in good health. For the CDR3, the DNA is TGCGCCAGCAGCCACAGACTCGCTATGGGGGACACAGATACGCAGTATTTT. This codes for CASSHRLAMGDTDTQYF.